This is a list of T cell receptor beta chains from one sample in a study of post-analysis software for immune sequencing data. TCRdb re-called the PCR reads through MiXCR, storing one row per CDR3 protein. The table has fewer than 850,000 distinct CDR3 sequences, about 43% seen once. The sequencing sample was made of blood. The receptors come from a girl aged 5-17 years with multiple sclerosis. The CDR3 runs from the conserved cysteine through the conserved F or W. The D gene is left open where the match is weak. Clone size is shown for a subset of rows, as once, few, many or a class of expanded clone.

.	TRBV28	TRBD2	TRBJ2-7	TGTGCCAGCAGACTCTCTGGGGAACTAGCGGATCCCTACGAGCAGTACTTC	CASRLSGELADPYEQYF
.	TRBV7-9	TRBD1	TRBJ2-3	TGTGCCAGCAGCTCGAAGGGGACAGGGAGCACAGATACGCAGTATTTT	CASSSKGTGSTDTQYF
.	TRBV6-2/TRBV6-3	.	TRBJ2-1	TGTGCCAGCAGGCTCTCTAGCGCCAATGAGCAGTTCTTC	CASRLSSANEQFF
.	TRBV10-3	.	TRBJ2-1	TGTGCCATCAGTGAGTCCCCGGGTTTGCGGAGCTCCTACAATGAGCAGTTCTTC	CAISESPGLRSSYNEQFF
.	TRBV7-9	TRBD2	TRBJ2-3	TGTGCCAGCACCTGGGGGGGTCCAGATACGCAGTATTTT	CASTWGGPDTQYF
.	TRBV15	TRBD1	TRBJ2-7	TGTGCCACCAGCAGAGCGACAGGGGGAGGTCGCTTCTACGAGCAGTACTTC	CATSRATGGGRFYEQYF
.	TRBV10-3	.	TRBJ2-7	TGTGCCATCAGTGCGACAGCAGAGTCCTACGAGCAGTACTTC	CAISATAESYEQYF
few	TRBV4-2	.	TRBJ2-2	TGTGCCAGCAGCGAAACAGGTGCCGGGGAGCTGTTTTTT	CASSETGAGELFF
.	TRBV4-3	.	TRBJ1-2	TGCGCCAGCAGCCAAGCTGTCGACCGACCCTCGGGCGGCTACACCTTC	CASSQAVDRPSGGYTF
.	TRBV27	.	TRBJ1-1	TGTGCCAGCAGTTTTATACTGAACACTGAAGCTTTCTTT	CASSFILNTEAFF
few	TRBV20-1	TRBD1	TRBJ1-1	TGCAGTGCTAGACCCGGCGGACAGGGCGATATGAACACTGAAGCTTTCTTT	CSARPGGQGDMNTEAFF
few	TRBV4-1	TRBD1	TRBJ2-5	TGCGCCAGCAGCCAATTAGCCGGGACAGGAGGGGAGACCCAGTACTTC	CASSQLAGTGGETQYF
.	TRBV27	.	TRBJ2-7	TGTGCCAGCAGTTTATCTAGAGGGGGAGGCCACGAGCAGTACTTC	CASSLSRGGGHEQYF
few	TRBV11-3	.	TRBJ2-1	TGTGCCAGCAGCTCCGAGTGGTATGAGCAGTTCTTC	CASSSEWYEQFF
.	TRBV6-6	TRBD2	TRBJ2-7	TGTACCAGCAGCTCGCTCGGGCTAGCGGTAAACTACGAGCAGTACTTC	CTSSSLGLAVNYEQYF
.	TRBV20-1	TRBD2	TRBJ2-1	TGCAGTGCTAGTGTGTTGGGACTAGCGGGAAACGATGAGCAGTTCTTC	CSASVLGLAGNDEQFF
.	TRBV9	.	TRBJ2-1	TGTGCCAGCAGCGAGACTACTAGTTCCGCTGAGCAGTTCTTC	CASSETTSSAEQFF
few	TRBV20-1	.	TRBJ2-1	TGCAGTGCTCCTTGGGCACCCTCCTACAATGAGCAGTTCTTC	CSAPWAPSYNEQFF
.	TRBV11-2	TRBD1	TRBJ1-1	TGTGCCAGCAGCTTAGCGGGACAGATGAACACTGAAGCTTTCTTT	CASSLAGQMNTEAFF
few	TRBV6-6	.	TRBJ2-3	TGTGCCAGCAGTTACGTCCGGGCCCAGGGCGCAGATACGCAGTATTTT	CASSYVRAQGADTQYF
.	TRBV7-9	TRBD1	TRBJ2-6	TGTGCCAGCAGCTTAGCTGGGACAGGGGGCCTCGGGGCCAACGTCCTGACTTTC	CASSLAGTGGLGANVLTF
few	TRBV28	TRBD2	TRBJ2-3	TGTGCCAGCAGTAGGGGACTAGCGGGGACTTCAGATACGCAGTATTTT	CASSRGLAGTSDTQYF
few	TRBV10-3	TRBD1	TRBJ1-4	TGTGCCATCAGTGACCGGGACAGGGATGAAAAACTGTTTTTT	CAISDRDRDEKLFF
.	TRBV6-1	.	TRBJ1-1	TGTGCCAGCAGTGAAGCGGGCCGCCGGTGGAACGCTGAAGCTTTCTTT	CASSEAGRRWNAEAFF
.	TRBV19	TRBD2	TRBJ2-7	TGTGCCAGCGGGAGGGCACCCTACGAGCAGTACTTC	CASGRAPYEQYF